This T cell receptor beta chain was recovered during a study of blood T cell repertoires in COVID-19 (dated by TCRdb to 2018 to 2021). With respect to the entire study: Collaborator samples came from the United States, Italy and Spain and covered acute and convalescent phases of COVID-19. The material from the prospective study consisted of cDNA or gDNA derived from T cells, B-cell-depleted T cells, or PBMCs. Subjects who had been exposed to COVID-19, were actively infected with it, or had recovered from it provided the deeply sampled blood TCRbeta repertoires that made up the dataset. The repertoires were released in a freely available public database meant as a resource for research on the immune response to SARS-CoV-2. Samples came from the ongoing ImmuneRACE study (first 160 participants) plus 1,254 subjects from 6 global collaborators. Nearly every sample came with metadata listing a de-identified subject ID, COVID-19 status, age in years and sex. Where HLA class I and class II types were available, the types were taken from metadata supplied by the sample provider, not from assay-based typing. The investigation overall reported the following: Clinical and demographic metadata were provided uncurated, with the amount varying by source and participant.

Comments on this clone: The antigen it recognizes is unknown. There are no base qualities to consult, and no much larger clone falls within one base.

Cut back by 8 bases and 6 bases, the V and J ends lie 19 bases apart. From its cysteine to its phenylalanine, the CDR3 spans 14 amino acids. Only CDR3 DNA remains: 42 bases, in frame from the first base. The germline V gene gives CDR1 as SNHLY and CDR2 as FYNNEI. Whole blood was collected in K2EDTA tubes by collaborating institutions according to the institutions' own protocols. For TCRbeta analysis, collaborators shipped samples as frozen whole blood, isolated PBMCs, or DNA extracted from either of those sample types. TCRbeta CDR3 regions were amplified from genomic DNA by means of the immunoSEQ Assay, a bias-controlled multiplex PCR. From the authors' description of their analysis: Nucleated cell counts per sample were estimated from amplification of reference gene primers within the assay. To quantify the absolute abundance of each unique TCRbeta CDR3 rearrangement, sequence reads were collapsed and filtered. For each sample, productive Simpson clonality was calculated as the square root of Simpson's diversity index across productive rearrangements. As stored in TCRdb, this immuneACCESS dataset retains in-frame rearrangements with V and J assigned. A fraction of the clones does not appear; measured against another copy, unresolved V genes explain less than half of the discrepancy, and the remainder lacks a known reason. That table gives V, J and clone size, and the DNA gave D and trimming. In all, the sample holds over 1,500 clones, and 69% of those were seen once. Under 30% of the sample is in the top ten clones.

The sequenced material came from peripheral blood. The sequence joins TRBV2 to TRBJ1-2, with the D gene call left open. This receptor was taken from an older man with active COVID-19. The CDR3 region has the sequence CASDPGERVHGYTF. The sequence in DNA is TGTGCCAGCGATCCCGGGGAAAGGGTCCATGGCTACACCTTC.